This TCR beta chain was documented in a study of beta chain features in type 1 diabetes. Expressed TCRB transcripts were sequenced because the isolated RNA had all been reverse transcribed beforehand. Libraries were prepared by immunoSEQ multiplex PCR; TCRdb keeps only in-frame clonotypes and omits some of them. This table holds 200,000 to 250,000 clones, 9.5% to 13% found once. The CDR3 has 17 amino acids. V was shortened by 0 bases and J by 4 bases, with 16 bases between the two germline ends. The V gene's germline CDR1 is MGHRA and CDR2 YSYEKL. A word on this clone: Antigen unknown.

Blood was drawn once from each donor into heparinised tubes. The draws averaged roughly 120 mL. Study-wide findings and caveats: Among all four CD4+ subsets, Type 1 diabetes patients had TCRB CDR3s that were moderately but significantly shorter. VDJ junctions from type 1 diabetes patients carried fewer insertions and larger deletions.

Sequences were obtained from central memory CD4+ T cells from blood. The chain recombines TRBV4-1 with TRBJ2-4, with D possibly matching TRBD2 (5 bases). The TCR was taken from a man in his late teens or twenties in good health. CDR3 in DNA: TGCGCCAGCAGCCAAGATCCGGGGTCTTACTCAAAAAACATTCAGTACTTC. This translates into CASSQDPGSYSKNIQYF.